This is a list of T cell receptor beta chains from one sample in a study of cytomegalovirus exposure and HLA in healthy donors. Repertoires were generated with immunoSEQ multiplex PCR, while TCRdb's copy carries only in-frame clones and drops some. Here the sample spans some 80,000 clones, around 78% being singletons. The sample consisted of PBMCs. Source of these receptors: a man younger than 35 in good health and CMV-seropositive. Both conserved end residues are part of each CDR3. The D gene is left open where the match is weak. Clone size is given for some rows only: seen once, a few or many times, or a class if the clone is expanded.

d_gene,abundance,v_gene,j_gene,CDR3aa,CDR3nt
TRBD1,few,TRBV4-1,TRBJ2-7,CASSQAGTGAYEQYF,TGCGCCAGCAGCCAAGCCGGGACAGGGGCCTACGAGCAGTACTTC
-,few,TRBV6-1,TRBJ1-4,CASKRGINEKLFF,TGTGCCAGCAAAAGGGGGATTAATGAAAAACTGTTTTTT
-,-,TRBV16,TRBJ2-2,CASSHSNTGELFF,TGTGCCAGCAGCCACAGTAACACCGGGGAGCTGTTTTTT
-,-,TRBV6-5,TRBJ1-1,CASSYRGLLNTEAFF,TGTGCCAGCAGTTACCGAGGACTTTTGAACACTGAAGCTTTCTTT
-,-,TRBV5-8,TRBJ1-2,CASSLGFLSGYTF,TGTGCCAGCAGCTTGGGCTTCCTGAGCGGCTACACCTTC
TRBD1,-,TRBV5-1,TRBJ2-2,CASSLTGQGAAGELFF,TGCGCCAGCAGCCTGACGGGACAGGGGGCCGCCGGGGAGCTGTTTTTT
TRBD2,-,TRBV7-2,TRBJ2-5,CASSRDRLAGGHETQYF,TGTGCCAGCAGCCGAGACAGACTAGCGGGAGGGCACGAGACCCAGTACTTC
TRBD2,-,TRBV29-1,TRBJ2-1,CSVYLGAGGPPHSYNEQFF,TGCAGCGTTTACCTCGGAGCGGGAGGGCCCCCCCACTCCTACAATGAGCAGTTCTTC
-,-,TRBV13,TRBJ2-2,CASSLKGAGELFF,TGTGCCAGCAGCTTAAAAGGGGCCGGGGAGCTGTTTTTT
-,-,TRBV29-1,TRBJ1-2,CSVEGRGYGYTF,TGCAGCGTTGAAGGGCGCGGCTATGGCTACACCTTC
-,-,TRBV2,TRBJ1-3,CASSEILFFLRNTIYF,TGTGCCAGCAGTGAGATTCTCTTCTTCCTACGCAACACCATATATTTT
TRBD2,-,TRBV14,TRBJ2-7,CASSQLAGDSYEQYF,TGTGCCAGCAGCCAACTGGCGGGGGATTCCTACGAGCAGTACTTC
TRBD1,once,TRBV13,TRBJ1-2,CASSLLLRGQGEGGYTF,TGTGCCAGCAGCTTATTGTTACGGGGACAGGGGGAGGGTGGCTACACCTTC
-,-,TRBV7-9,TRBJ1-2,CASSPRQYPNYGYTF,TGTGCCAGCAGCCCGCGACAGTATCCTAACTATGGCTACACCTTC
-,-,TRBV5-8,TRBJ2-2,CASRAQAGELFF,TGTGCCAGCAGAGCTCAGGCCGGGGAGCTGTTTTTT
-,-,TRBV7-6,TRBJ2-7,CASSLDPRRASSYEQYF,TGTGCCAGCAGCTTAGACCCTCGGCGGGCAAGCTCCTACGAGCAGTACTTC
-,once,TRBV6-5,TRBJ2-4,CASTPGGNIQYF,TGTGCCAGCACCCCAGGGGGGAACATTCAGTACTTC
TRBD1,-,TRBV6-1,TRBJ2-5,CASCTGGGWETQYF,TGTGCCAGCTGCACAGGGGGCGGTTGGGAGACCCAGTACTTC
-,-,TRBV2,TRBJ1-5,CASSDQAGYSNQPQHF,TGTGCCAGCAGTGATCAGGCAGGATATAGCAATCAGCCCCAGCATTTT
TRBD1,-,TRBV18,TRBJ2-7,CASSPPRQGYEQYF,TGTGCCAGCTCACCACCGAGACAGGGCTACGAGCAGTACTTC
-,-,TRBV4-1,TRBJ2-7,CASSQDLGGLPYEQYF,TGCGCCAGCAGCCAAGATCTAGGTGGACTTCCCTACGAGCAGTACTTC
-,-,TRBV9,TRBJ1-1,CASSVGGRTEAFF,TGTGCCAGCAGCGTAGGGGGGCGCACTGAAGCTTTCTTT
-,-,TRBV9,TRBJ1-3,CASSAETETRASSGNTIYF,TGTGCCAGCAGCGCCGAGACAGAGACCAGAGCATCTTCCGGAAACACCATATATTTT
-,-,TRBV12-5,TRBJ2-6,CAPPLGACGANVLTF,TGTGCTCCTCCGCTTGGGGCTTGTGGGGCCAACGTCCTGACTTTC
TRBD1,-,TRBV28,TRBJ2-3,CATTGGDTDTQYF,TGTGCCACCACAGGGGGCGATACAGATACGCAGTATTTT
TRBD1,-,TRBV27,TRBJ2-7,CASTLSGTGSYEQYF,TGTGCCAGCACTTTATCCGGGACAGGCTCTTACGAGCAGTACTTC
-,few,TRBV10-3,TRBJ1-1,CAISDNGLGTEAFF,TGTGCCATCAGTGACAACGGGTTAGGCACTGAAGCTTTCTTT
TRBD1,-,TRBV11-1,TRBJ1-2,CASSYRTGRLYGYTF,TGTGCCAGCAGCTACAGGACAGGTCGTCTCTATGGCTACACCTTC
TRBD1,few,TRBV4-2,TRBJ2-7,CASSYNRWGQGYEQYF,TGTGCCAGCAGCTACAATCGTTGGGGACAGGGCTACGAGCAGTACTTC
TRBD2,once,TRBV10-2,TRBJ2-1,CASSALAGSYNEQFF,TGCGCCAGCAGTGCACTAGCGGGATCTTACAATGAGCAGTTCTTC
-,few,TRBV7-8,TRBJ1-1,CASSLSRGNTEAFF,TGTGCCAGCAGCTTATCCAGGGGGAACACTGAAGCTTTCTTT
-,-,TRBV7-9,TRBJ2-5,CASSQGQVGETQYF,TGTGCCAGCAGCCAGGGCCAGGTTGGAGAGACCCAGTACTTC
-,-,TRBV28,TRBJ1-1,CASMGAGAESNTEAFF,TGTGCCAGCATGGGGGCAGGAGCTGAATCAAACACTGAAGCTTTCTTT
TRBD2,few,TRBV28,TRBJ2-1,CATAGTSGRNEQFF,TGTGCCACCGCTGGGACTAGCGGGAGGAATGAGCAGTTCTTC
-,once,TRBV29-1,TRBJ1-5,CSVGGLSNQPQHF,TGCAGCGTTGGAGGGTTAAGCAATCAGCCCCAGCATTTT
-,-,TRBV9,TRBJ1-3,CASSSGNTIYF,TGTGCCAGCTCTTCTGGAAACACCATATATTTT
TRBD1,-,TRBV6-5,TRBJ1-4,CASSKDRGRDEKLFF,TGTGCCAGCAGCAAGGACAGGGGCCGGGATGAAAAACTGTTTTTT
-,few,TRBV7-9,TRBJ1-3,CASTPGSSGNTIYF,TGTGCCAGCACCCCTGGGAGCTCTGGAAACACCATATATTTT
TRBD2,few,TRBV9,TRBJ2-3,CASSDGLAGASDTQYF,TGTGCCAGCAGCGATGGACTAGCGGGAGCCTCAGATACGCAGTATTTT
TRBD1,few,TRBV5-1,TRBJ2-1,CASSSGQGNNEQFF,TGCGCCAGCAGCTCGGGACAGGGGAACAATGAGCAGTTCTTC
TRBD2,-,TRBV10-2,TRBJ2-7,CASNPGLGNYEQYF,TGCGCCAGCAATCCGGGACTAGGGAACTACGAGCAGTACTTC
-,few,TRBV28,TRBJ2-3,CASSLKRLLSDTQYF,TGTGCCAGCAGTTTAAAGAGGTTGTTGTCAGATACGCAGTATTTT
-,few,TRBV29-1,TRBJ2-7,CSVSDTGAYEQYF,TGCAGCGTTTCCGATACAGGAGCCTACGAGCAGTACTTC